The 12 T cell receptor beta chains listed next were all sequenced from one sample in a study of shared clonotypes between healthy human individuals. CD8 cells regarded as naive lacked CD45RO, were positively chosen for CCR7, and omitted terminally differentiated effector memory CD45RA+ cells. Using immunoSEQ multiplex PCR, the repertoire was profiled, and TCRdb retains in-frame clones only, with some absent. Of about 2 million clones in the sample, about 95% were seen once. Sequenced material: naive CD8+ T cells sorted from blood. These receptors came from a man younger than 35 in good health.

The genes are TRBV11-2 and TRBJ2-5; D ambiguous. V gave up 4 bases and J gave up 0 bases, with 9 bases separating them. Germline CDR1 is SGHAT and CDR2 is FQNNGV. The CDR3 covers 14 residues. This CDR3 reads CASSYPPDQETQYF. The DNA of the CDR3 is TGTGCCAGCAGCTACCCCCCGGACCAAGAGACCCAGTACTTC.

This sequence joins TRBV7-3 and TRBJ2-7, with 10 bases fitting TRBD1. The V gene's germline CDR1 is SGHTA and CDR2 FQGTGA. The CDR3 runs to 14 residues. With 2 bases clipped from V and 5 bases from J, the junction kept 3 bases outside the gene matches. In DNA, the CDR3 is TGTGCCAGCAGCTTAGGGACAGGGGTGGACGAGCAGTACTTC. Translating gives CASSLGTGVDEQYF.

The V call is TRBV5-4, the J call TRBJ1-4; D not resolved. Looked up from germline, CDR1 is SGHNT and CDR2 is YYREEE (reference sequence). Deletions cut 0 bases from V and 8 bases from J, with 8 bases between. This CDR3 region has 13 residues. CDR3 in DNA: TGTGCCAGCAGCTTGGGCGGGGAGGAAAAACTGTTTTTT. Its protein is CASSLGGEEKLFF.

The rearrangement joins TRBV27 to TRBJ2-4; 9 nucleotides agree with TRBD2. V was pared by 5 bases and J by 5 bases, with 7 bases of the junction left unmatched. Looked up from germline, CDR1 is MNHEY and CDR2 is SMNVEV (reference sequence). The CDR3 length is 15 residues. CDR3: CASSVAGEGENIQYF. CDR3 in DNA: TGTGCCAGCAGTGTAGCGGGAGAGGGTGAAAACATTCAGTACTTC.

As to this clone: The same CDR3 arises from other DNA sequences in this sample as well. The chain is built from TRBV7-9 and TRBJ2-1, with D hard to call. V was cut by 6 bases and J by 6 bases, with 6 bases left in between. Germline V gives CDR1 SEHNR, CDR2 FQNEAQ (reference sequence). The CDR3 consists of 11 residues. The CDR3 DNA is TGTGCCAGCAGTCTCGTCAATGAGCAGTTCTTC. Translating gives CASSLVNEQFF.

The chain is built from TRBV6-6 and TRBJ2-2, with D unclear. Germline CDR1 is MNHNY and CDR2 is SVGAGI (reference sequence). V lost 5 bases and J lost 4, with 11 bases in between. This CDR3 has 14 residues. The CDR3 sequence: CASSGWEGTGELFF. The CDR3 nucleotides are TGTGCCAGCAGTGGGTGGGAAGGCACCGGGGAGCTGTTTTTT.

This rearrangement joins TRBV27 to TRBJ2-7; D is perhaps TRBD1 or TRBD2 (5 bases each). This CDR3 contains 16 residues. Germline loops: CDR1 MNHEY, CDR2 SMNVEV (reference sequence). Trimming pared 5 bases from V and 3 bases from J, leaving 20 bases between. The CDR3 is CASSITQQVRGYEQYF. The CDR3 region has the DNA TGTGCCAGCAGTATTACCCAGCAGGTGAGGGGCTACGAGCAGTACTTC.

V and J are TRBV9 and TRBJ2-2; D is ambiguous. V lost 2 bases and J 5 bases, leaving 13 bases between the germline ends. The CDR3 runs 15 residues. Looked up from germline, CDR1 is SGDLS and CDR2 is YYNGEE. The CDR3 here is CASSVSGEWTGELFF. The CDR3 DNA reads TGTGCCAGCAGCGTTTCAGGAGAGTGGACCGGGGAGCTGTTTTTT.

The CDR3, as DNA: TGCGCCAGCAGTCCGGGGGAGACAGATACGCAGTATTTT. Translated: CASSPGETDTQYF. The chain carries TRBV10-1 and TRBJ2-3; possibly TRBD2 for D (6 bases). CDR3 length: 13 amino acids. V was clipped by 5 bases and J by 3 bases, with 9 bases between them. Looked up from germline, CDR1 is WNHNN and CDR2 is SYGVQD (reference sequence).

CDR3 sequence reads: CASSLWSEGAEAFF. CDR3 coding DNA: TGTGCCAGCAGCTTGTGGTCGGAGGGGGCTGAAGCTTTCTTT. The gene calls are TRBV5-4 and TRBJ1-1; a weak D match, TRBD1 (6 bases). V was shortened by 1 base and J by 6 bases, with 13 bases between the two germline ends. The CDR3 spans 14 residues. Germline loops: CDR1 SGHNT, CDR2 YYREEE (reference sequence).

The chain links TRBV6-5 to TRBJ1-3; D gene uncertain. Germline lookup yields CDR1 MNHEY and CDR2 SVGAGI. The V end was cut by 0 bases, the J end by 0 bases, with 6 bases between. The CDR3 sequence is 15 residues long. CDR3 amino acids: CASSYSVASGNTIYF. The CDR3 DNA is TGTGCCAGCAGTTACTCTGTGGCCTCTGGAAACACCATATATTTT.

In this sample, this clone turned up once. The chain has TRBV27 and TRBJ2-2; D gene uncertain. The germline V gene encodes CDR1 MNHEY and CDR2 SMNVEV (reference sequence). V lost 7 bases, J lost 0 bases, and 9 bases lay in between. The CDR3 is made up of 14 amino acids. CDR3 sequence reads: CASKFIANTGELFF. The CDR3 DNA follows: TGTGCCAGCAAGTTCATCGCGAACACCGGGGAGCTGTTTTTT.